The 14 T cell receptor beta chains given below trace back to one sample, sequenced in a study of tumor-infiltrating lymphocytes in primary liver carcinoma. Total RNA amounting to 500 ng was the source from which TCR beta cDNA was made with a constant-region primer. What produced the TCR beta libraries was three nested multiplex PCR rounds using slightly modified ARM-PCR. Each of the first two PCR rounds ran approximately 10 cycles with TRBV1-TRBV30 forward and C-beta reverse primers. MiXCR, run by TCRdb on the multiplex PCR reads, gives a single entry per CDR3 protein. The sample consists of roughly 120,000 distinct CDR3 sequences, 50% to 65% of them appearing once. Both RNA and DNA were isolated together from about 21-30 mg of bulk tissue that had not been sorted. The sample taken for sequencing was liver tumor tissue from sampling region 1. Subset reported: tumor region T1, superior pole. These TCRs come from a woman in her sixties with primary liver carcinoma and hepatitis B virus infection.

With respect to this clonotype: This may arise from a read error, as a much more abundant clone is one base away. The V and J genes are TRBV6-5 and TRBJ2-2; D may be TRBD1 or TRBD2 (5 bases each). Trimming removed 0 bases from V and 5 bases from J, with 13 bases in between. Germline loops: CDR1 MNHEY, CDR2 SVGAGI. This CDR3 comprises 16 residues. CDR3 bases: TGTGCCAGCAGTTACTCCTGGGCATGGGGGACCGGGGAGCTGTTTTTT. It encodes CASSYSWAWGTGELFF.

CDR3 sequence (DNA): TGTGCCAGTAGTATCCAGGCCCTTCAGCCCCAGCATTTT. Its protein is CASSIQALQPQHF. The chain employs TRBV19 and TRBJ1-5; no clear D. The V end lost 3 bases, the J end lost 6 bases, and 9 bases lay between the germline ends. This CDR3 region has 13 residues. Germline V gives CDR1 LNHDA, CDR2 SQIVND (reference sequence).

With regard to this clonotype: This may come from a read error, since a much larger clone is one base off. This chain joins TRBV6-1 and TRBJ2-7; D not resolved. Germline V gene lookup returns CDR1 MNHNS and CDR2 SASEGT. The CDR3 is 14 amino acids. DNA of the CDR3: TGTACCAGCAGTGAACATTTCGGGTCGAGTAGTCGGTACTTC. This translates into CTSSEHFGSSSRYF.

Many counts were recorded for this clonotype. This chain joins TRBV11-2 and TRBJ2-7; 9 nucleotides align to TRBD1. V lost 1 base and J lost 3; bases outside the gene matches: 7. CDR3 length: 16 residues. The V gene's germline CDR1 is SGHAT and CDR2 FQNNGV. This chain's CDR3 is CASSLGDRAGRYEQYF. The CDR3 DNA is TGTGCCAGCAGCTTAGGGGACAGGGCTGGCCGCTACGAGCAGTACTTC.

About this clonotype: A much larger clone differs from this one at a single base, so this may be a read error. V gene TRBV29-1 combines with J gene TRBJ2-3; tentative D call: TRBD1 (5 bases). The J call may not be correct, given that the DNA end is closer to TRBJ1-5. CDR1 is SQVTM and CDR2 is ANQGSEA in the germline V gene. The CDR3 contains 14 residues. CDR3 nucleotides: TGCAGCGTCCAGCGGGACCTAAACACAGATACGCAGCATTTT. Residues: CSVQRDLNTDTQHF.

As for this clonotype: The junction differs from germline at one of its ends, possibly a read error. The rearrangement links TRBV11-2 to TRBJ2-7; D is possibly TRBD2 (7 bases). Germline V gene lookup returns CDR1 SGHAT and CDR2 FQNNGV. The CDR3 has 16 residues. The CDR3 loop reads CASSLASGAGDYDQYF. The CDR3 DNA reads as TGTGCCAGCAGCTTAGCGTCGGGGGCGGGAGACTACGATCAGTACTTC.

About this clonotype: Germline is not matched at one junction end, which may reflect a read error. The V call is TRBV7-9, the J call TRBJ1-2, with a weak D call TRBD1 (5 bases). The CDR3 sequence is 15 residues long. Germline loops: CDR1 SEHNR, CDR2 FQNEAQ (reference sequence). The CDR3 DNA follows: TGTGCCAGCGGCTTAGCTCCTGTAGGGACCTATGGCTACACCTTC. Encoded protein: CASGLAPVGTYGYTF.

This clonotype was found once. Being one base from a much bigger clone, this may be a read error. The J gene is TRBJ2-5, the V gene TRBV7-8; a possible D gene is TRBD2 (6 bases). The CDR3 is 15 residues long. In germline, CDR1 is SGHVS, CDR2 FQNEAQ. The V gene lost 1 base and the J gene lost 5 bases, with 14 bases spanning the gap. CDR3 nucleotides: TGTGCCAGCAGCTTAGAGGGTCGGGGAGGTGAGACCCAGTACTTC. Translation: CASSLEGRGGETQYF.

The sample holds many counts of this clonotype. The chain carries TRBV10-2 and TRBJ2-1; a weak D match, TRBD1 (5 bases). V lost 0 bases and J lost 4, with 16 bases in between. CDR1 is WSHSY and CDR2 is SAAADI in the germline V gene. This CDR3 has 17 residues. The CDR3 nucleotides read TGCGCCAGCAGTGAGTCGATCTCACAGGCTCCATACAATGAGCAGTTCTTC. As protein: CASSESISQAPYNEQFF.

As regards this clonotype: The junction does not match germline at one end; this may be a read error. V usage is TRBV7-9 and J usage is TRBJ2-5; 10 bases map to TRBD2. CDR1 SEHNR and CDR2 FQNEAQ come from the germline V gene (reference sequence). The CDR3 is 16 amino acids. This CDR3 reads CASSFIAGGSGETRCF. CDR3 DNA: TGTGCCAGCAGCTTTATAGCGGGAGGATCGGGAGAGACCAGGTGCTTC.

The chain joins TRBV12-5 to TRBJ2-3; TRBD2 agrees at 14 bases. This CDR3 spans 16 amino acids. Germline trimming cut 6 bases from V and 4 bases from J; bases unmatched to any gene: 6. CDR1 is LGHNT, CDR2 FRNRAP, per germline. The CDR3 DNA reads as TGTGCTAGTGGCCCCGGACTAGCGGGAGGCCCAGATACGCAGTATTTT. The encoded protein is CASGPGLAGGPDTQYF.

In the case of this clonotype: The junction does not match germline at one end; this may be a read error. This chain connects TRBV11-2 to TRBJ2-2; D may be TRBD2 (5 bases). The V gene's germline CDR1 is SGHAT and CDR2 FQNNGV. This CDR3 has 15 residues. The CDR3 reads CASSLVMGFAGELFF. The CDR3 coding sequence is TGTGCCAGCAGCTTAGTCATGGGGTTCGCCGGGGAGTTGTTTTTT. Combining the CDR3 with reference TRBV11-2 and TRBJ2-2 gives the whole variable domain EAGVAQSPRYKIIEKRQSVAFWCNPISGHATLYWYQQILGQGPKLLIQFQNNGVVDDSQLPKDRFSAERLKGVDSTLKIQPAKLEDSAVYLCASSLVMGFAGELFFGEGSRLTVL.

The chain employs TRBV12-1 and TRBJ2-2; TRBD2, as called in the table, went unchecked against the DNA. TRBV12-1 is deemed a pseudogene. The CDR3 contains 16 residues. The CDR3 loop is CASIAGGHTNIGELFF. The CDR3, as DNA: TGTGCCAGCATCGCGGGAGGGCACACGAACATCGGGGAGCTGTTTTTT.

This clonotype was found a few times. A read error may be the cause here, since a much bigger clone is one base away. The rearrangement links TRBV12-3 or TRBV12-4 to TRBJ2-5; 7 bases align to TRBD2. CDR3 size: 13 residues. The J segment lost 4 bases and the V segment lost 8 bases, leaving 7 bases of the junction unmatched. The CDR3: CASGRDYRETQYF. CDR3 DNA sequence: TGTGCCAGCGGCCGGGACTACCGAGAGACCCAGTACTTC.